Included here is one TCR beta chain sequence, with context. As processed by the authors: Amplification from reference gene primers served as the basis for estimated nucleated cell counts. Here immunoSEQ multiplex PCR was the method, and the copy in TCRdb shows in-frame clones only, minus some. That table supplies the V and J calls and clone size; D and trimming were determined from the DNA. The repertoire holds more than 200,000 clones, with more than 70% as singletons. This sample is part of a study of blood T cell repertoires in COVID-19. Study as a whole: The United States, Italy and Spain provided the acute and convalescent COVID-19 samples. PBMCs, B-cell-depleted T cells, or T cells were the source of the cDNA or gDNA that made up the material.

Trimming removed 4 bases at V and 2 bases at J, with 7 bases between. This CDR3 has 13 residues. Germline CDR1 and CDR2: SGHRS and YFSETQ. The chain couples TRBV5-1 to TRBJ2-1, with D perhaps TRBD2 (5 bases). Material for sequencing was peripheral blood. The origin of this receptor is a woman in her fifties or sixties with acute or convalescent COVID-19. The CDR3, as DNA: TGCGCCAGCAGCCCCGGGGCCTACAATGAGCAGTTCTTC. This codes for CASSPGAYNEQFF. Drawing the rest from reference TRBV5-1 and TRBJ2-1, the complete variable domain is KAGVTQTPRYLIKTRGQQVTLSCSPISGHRSVSWYQQTPGQGLQFLFEYFSETQRNKGNFPGRFSGRQFSNSRSEMNVSTLELGDSALYLCASSPGAYNEQFFGPGTRLTVL.